These T cell receptor beta chains were read from a single sample in a study of human T cells and chemical hapten exposure. Each CDR3 protein gets one entry after TCRdb re-called the RACE reads with MiXCR. The table shows around 40,000 distinct CDR3 sequences, with roughly an eighth occurring only once. This material consisted of whole blood, taken in connection with sensitization to the hapten diphenylcyclopropenone (DPC). These TCRs come from a woman in her 40s with alopecia areata. Some clones in this sample may be carry-over from other donors' samples. The conserved cysteine and the conserved F or W are not part of the CDR3 here. Size is omitted from some rows. Given values are once, few, many or a class for expanded clones.

>TRBV6-2/TRBV6-3|few|TRBJ2-7
ASSRNRDRGYEQY
>TRBV28|-|TRBJ1-5
ASSSTPGQGNQPQH
>TRBV28|-|TRBJ2-7
ASATGPGNYEQY
>TRBV28|-|TRBJ2-3
ASSRSGTASDTQY
>TRBV24-1|few|TRBJ2-2
ATSEGVGTGELF
>TRBV28|few|TRBJ2-7
ASSLPVASLEQY
>TRBV29-1|-|TRBJ1-2
SVEENYGYT
>TRBV4-3|few|TRBJ2-2
ASSQGPGELF
>TRBV7-9|many|TRBJ1-1
ASSLALVGGTEAF
>TRBV7-2|many|TRBJ2-5
ASSLASPQETQY
>TRBV29-1|few|TRBJ2-5
SVRGPRDSETQY
>TRBV11-2|many|TRBJ2-5
ASSLELAGGIQETQY
>TRBV18|many|TRBJ1-2
ASSAERGTNYGYT
>TRBV20-1|-|TRBJ2-4
SASKGVTKNIQY
>TRBV5-1|-|TRBJ2-1
ASSLRADPYNEQF
>TRBV29-1|few|TRBJ2-5
SAGGAGEETQY
>TRBV10-3|few|TRBJ1-6
AISERPYNSPLH
>TRBV5-1|many|TRBJ2-7
ASTGGAGPYEQY
>TRBV28|-|TRBJ1-1
ASRPLPGWAF
>TRBV6-5|many|TRBJ2-2
ASSTRQGAGTGELF
>TRBV28|few|TRBJ1-3
ASSGTKNTIY
>TRBV28|-|TRBJ1-1
ASSLTGDTEAF